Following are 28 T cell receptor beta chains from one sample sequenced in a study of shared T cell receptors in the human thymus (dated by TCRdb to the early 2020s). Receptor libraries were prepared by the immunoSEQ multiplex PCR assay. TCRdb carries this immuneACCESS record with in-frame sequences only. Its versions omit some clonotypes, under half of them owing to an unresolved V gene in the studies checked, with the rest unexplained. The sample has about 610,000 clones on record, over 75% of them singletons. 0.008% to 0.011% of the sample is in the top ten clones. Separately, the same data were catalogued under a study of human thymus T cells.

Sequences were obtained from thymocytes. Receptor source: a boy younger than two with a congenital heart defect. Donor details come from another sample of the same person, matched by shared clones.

The CDR3 nucleotides are TGTGCCAGCAGTCCTCACCCCCGCGGCGCCTACGAGCAGTACTTC. Its protein is CASSPHPRGAYEQYF. This sequence joins TRBV6-6 and TRBJ2-7; D gene ambiguous. The CDR3 has 15 residues. In germline, CDR1 is MNHNY, CDR2 SVGAGI (reference sequence). The V end was cut by 5 bases, the J end by 2 bases, with 16 bases between.

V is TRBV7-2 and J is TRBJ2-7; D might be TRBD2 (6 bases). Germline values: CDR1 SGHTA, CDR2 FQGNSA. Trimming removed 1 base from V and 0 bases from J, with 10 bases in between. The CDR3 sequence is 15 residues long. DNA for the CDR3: TGTGCCAGCAGCTTAGAAGGGAGGAGCTCCTACGAGCAGTACTTC. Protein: CASSLEGRSSYEQYF.

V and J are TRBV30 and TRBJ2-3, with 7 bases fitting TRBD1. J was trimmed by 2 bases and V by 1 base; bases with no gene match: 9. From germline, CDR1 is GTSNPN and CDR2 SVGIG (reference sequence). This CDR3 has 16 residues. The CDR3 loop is CAWSELQGLLTDTQYF. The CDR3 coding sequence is TGTGCCTGGAGTGAGCTACAGGGGCTACTCACAGATACGCAGTATTTT. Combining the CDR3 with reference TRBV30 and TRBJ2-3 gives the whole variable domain SQTIHQWPATLVQPVGSPLSLECTVEGTSNPNLYWYRQAAGRGLQLLFYSVGIGQISSEVPQNLSASRPQDRQFILSSKKLLLSDSGFYLCAWSELQGLLTDTQYFGPGTRLTVL.

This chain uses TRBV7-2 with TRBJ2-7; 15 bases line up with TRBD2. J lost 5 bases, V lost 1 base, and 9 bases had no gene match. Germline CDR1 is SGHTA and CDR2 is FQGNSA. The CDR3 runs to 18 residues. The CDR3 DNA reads TGTGCCAGCAGCTTAGAGGGGACTAGCGGGAGGTTGCGCGACGAGCAGTACTTC. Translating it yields CASSLEGTSGRLRDEQYF.

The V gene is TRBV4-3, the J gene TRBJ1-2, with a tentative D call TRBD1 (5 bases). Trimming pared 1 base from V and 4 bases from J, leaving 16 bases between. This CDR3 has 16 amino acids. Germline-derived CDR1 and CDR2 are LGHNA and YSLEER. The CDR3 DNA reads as TGCGCCAGCAGCCAAGCAGGAGGGGCTGGGTCCTATGGCTACACCTTC. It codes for CASSQAGGAGSYGYTF.

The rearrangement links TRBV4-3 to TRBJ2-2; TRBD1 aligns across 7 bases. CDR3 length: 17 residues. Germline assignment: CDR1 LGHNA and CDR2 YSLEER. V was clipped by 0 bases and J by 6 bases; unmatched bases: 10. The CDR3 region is CASSQDKRVGGSGELFF. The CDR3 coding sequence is TGCGCCAGCAGCCAAGATAAGAGGGTAGGGGGCTCCGGGGAGCTGTTTTTT.

The CDR3 spells CASSLAYNGTGRSGANVLTF. The CDR3 DNA is TGTGCCAGCAGCTTGGCCTACAATGGGACAGGGAGGTCTGGGGCCAACGTCCTGACTTTC. This sequence joins TRBV5-8 and TRBJ2-6, with 9 bases that match TRBD1. The junction had 11 bases not matched to a gene; V was cut back by 0 bases and J by 1 base. The CDR3 is 20 residues long. Germline loops: CDR1 SGHTS, CDR2 YDEGEE.

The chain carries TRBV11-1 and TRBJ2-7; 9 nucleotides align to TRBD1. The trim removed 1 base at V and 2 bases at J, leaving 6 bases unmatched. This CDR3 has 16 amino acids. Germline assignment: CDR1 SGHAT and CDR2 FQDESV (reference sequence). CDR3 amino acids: CASSLGPGQGTYEQYF. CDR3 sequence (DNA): TGTGCCAGCAGCTTAGGGCCGGGACAGGGAACCTACGAGCAGTACTTC.

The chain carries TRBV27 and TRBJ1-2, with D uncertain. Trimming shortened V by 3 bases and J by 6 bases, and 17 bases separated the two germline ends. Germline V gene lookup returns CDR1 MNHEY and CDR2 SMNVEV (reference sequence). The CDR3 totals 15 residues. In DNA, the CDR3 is TGTGCCAGCAGTTTTTCACGTTCGGGGATGGATGGCTACACCTTC. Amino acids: CASSFSRSGMDGYTF.

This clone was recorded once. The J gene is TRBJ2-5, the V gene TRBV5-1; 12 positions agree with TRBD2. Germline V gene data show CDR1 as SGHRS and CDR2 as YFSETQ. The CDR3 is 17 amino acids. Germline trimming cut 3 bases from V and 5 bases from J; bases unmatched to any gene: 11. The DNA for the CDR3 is TGCGCCAGCAGCTCCCTAGCGGGAGGGCCTTTTAAGGAGACCCAGTACTTC. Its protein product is CASSSLAGGPFKETQYF. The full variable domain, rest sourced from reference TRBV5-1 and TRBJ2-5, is KAGVTQTPRYLIKTRGQQVTLSCSPISGHRSVSWYQQTPGQGLQFLFEYFSETQRNKGNFPGRFSGRQFSNSRSEMNVSTLELGDSALYLCASSSLAGGPFKETQYFGPGTRLLVL.

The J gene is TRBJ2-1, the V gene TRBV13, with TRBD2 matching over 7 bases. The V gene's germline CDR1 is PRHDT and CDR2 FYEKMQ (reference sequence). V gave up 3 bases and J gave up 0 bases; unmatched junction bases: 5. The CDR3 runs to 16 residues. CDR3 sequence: CASSFARESSYNEQFF. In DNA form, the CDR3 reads TGTGCCAGCAGCTTCGCGCGGGAGAGCTCCTACAATGAGCAGTTCTTC.

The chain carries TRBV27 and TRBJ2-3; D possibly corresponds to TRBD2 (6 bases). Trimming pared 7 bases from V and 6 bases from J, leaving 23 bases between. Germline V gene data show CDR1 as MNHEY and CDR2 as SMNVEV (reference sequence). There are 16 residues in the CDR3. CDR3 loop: CASIERAALGHDTQYF. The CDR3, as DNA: TGTGCCAGCATTGAGCGGGCCGCCCTGGGCCATGATACGCAGTATTTT.

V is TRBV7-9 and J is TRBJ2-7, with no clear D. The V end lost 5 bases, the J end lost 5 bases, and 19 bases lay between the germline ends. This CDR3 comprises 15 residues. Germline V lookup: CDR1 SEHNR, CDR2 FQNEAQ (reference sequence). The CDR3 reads CASSRPETPPDEQYF. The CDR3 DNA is TGTGCCAGCAGCCGACCGGAGACCCCTCCTGACGAGCAGTACTTC. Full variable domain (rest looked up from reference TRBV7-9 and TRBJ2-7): DTGVSQNPRHKITKRGQNVTFRCDPISEHNRLYWYRQTLGQGPEFLTYFQNEAQLEKSRLLSDRFSAERPKGSFSTLEIQRTEQGDSAMYLCASSRPETPPDEQYFGPGTRLTVT.

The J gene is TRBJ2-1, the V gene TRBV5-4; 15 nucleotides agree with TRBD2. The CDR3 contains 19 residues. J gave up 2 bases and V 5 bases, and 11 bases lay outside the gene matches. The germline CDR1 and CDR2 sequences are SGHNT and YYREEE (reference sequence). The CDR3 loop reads CASSFVRTSGRGTYNEQFF. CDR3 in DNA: TGTGCCAGCAGTTTCGTAAGGACTAGCGGGAGGGGAACCTACAATGAGCAGTTCTTC. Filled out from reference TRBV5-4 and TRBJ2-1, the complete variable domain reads ETGVTQSPTHLIKTRGQQVTLRCSSQSGHNTVSWYQQALGQGPQFIFQYYREEENGRGNFPPRFSGLQFPNYSSELNVNALELDDSALYLCASSFVRTSGRGTYNEQFFGPGTRLTVL.

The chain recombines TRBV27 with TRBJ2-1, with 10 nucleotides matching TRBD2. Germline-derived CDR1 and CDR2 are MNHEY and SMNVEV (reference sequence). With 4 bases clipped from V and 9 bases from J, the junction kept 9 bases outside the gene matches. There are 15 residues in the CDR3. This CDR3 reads CASSSTAGGFVEQFF. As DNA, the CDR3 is TGTGCCAGCAGTTCCACAGCGGGAGGGTTTGTTGAGCAGTTCTTC.

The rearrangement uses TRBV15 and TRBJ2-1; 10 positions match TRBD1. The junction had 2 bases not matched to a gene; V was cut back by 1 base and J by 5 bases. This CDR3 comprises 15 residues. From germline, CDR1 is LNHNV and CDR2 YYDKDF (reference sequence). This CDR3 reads CATSRGDRGDNEQFF. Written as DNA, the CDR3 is TGTGCCACCAGCAGAGGGGACAGGGGCGACAATGAGCAGTTCTTC. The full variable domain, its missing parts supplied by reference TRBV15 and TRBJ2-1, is DAMVIQNPRYQVTQFGKPVTLSCSQTLNHNVMYWYQQKSSQAPKLLFHYYDKDFNNEADTPDNFQSRRPNTSFCFLDIRSPGLGDTAMYLCATSRGDRGDNEQFFGPGTRLTVL.

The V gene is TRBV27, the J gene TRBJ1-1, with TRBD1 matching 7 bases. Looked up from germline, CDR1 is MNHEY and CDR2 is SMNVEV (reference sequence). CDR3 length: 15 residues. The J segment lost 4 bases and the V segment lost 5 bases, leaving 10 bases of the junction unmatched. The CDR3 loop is CASSPLTGRITEAFF. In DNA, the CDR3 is TGTGCCAGCAGTCCTCTGACAGGGAGGATCACTGAAGCTTTCTTT.

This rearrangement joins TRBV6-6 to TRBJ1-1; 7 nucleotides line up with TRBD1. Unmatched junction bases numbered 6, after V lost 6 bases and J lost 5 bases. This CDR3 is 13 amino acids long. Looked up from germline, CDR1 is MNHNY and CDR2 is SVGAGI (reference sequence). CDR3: CASSLRDSTEAFF. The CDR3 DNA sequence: TGTGCCAGCAGCCTTAGGGACAGTACTGAAGCTTTCTTT.

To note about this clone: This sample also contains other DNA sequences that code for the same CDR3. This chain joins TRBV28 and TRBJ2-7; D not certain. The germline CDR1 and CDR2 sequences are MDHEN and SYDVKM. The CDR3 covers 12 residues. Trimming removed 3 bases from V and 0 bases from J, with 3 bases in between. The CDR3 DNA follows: TGTGCCAGCAGTTTCCGCTCCTACGAGCAGTACTTC. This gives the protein CASSFRSYEQYF.

The CDR3 DNA reads TGTGCCAGCAGCTTAGGCGGGGGCAGGGACGGGCAGCCCCAGCATTTT. Translation: CASSLGGGRDGQPQHF. The V and J genes are TRBV7-9 and TRBJ1-5; D is perhaps TRBD1 (6 bases). Germline V gene sequence: CDR1 SEHNR, CDR2 FQNEAQ (reference sequence). Trimming took 1 base from V and 7 from J, leaving 17 bases between them. The CDR3 consists of 16 residues. Full variable domain (missing parts from reference TRBV7-9 and TRBJ1-5): DTGVSQNPRHKITKRGQNVTFRCDPISEHNRLYWYRQTLGQGPEFLTYFQNEAQLEKSRLLSDRFSAERPKGSFSTLEIQRTEQGDSAMYLCASSLGGGRDGQPQHFGDGTRLSIL.

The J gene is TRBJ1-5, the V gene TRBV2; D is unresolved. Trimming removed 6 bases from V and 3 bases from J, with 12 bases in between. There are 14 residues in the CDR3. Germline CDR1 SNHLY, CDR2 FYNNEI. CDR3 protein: CASSRGLNNQPQHF. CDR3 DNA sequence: TGTGCCAGCAGCCGCGGGCTGAACAATCAGCCCCAGCATTTT. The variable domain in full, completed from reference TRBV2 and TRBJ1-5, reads EPEVTQTPSHQVTQMGQEVILRCVPISNHLYFYWYRQILGQKVEFLVSFYNNEISEKSEIFDDQFSVERPDGSNFTLKIRSTKLEDSAMYFCASSRGLNNQPQHFGDGTRLSIL.

In nucleotides, the CDR3 is TGCGCCAGCAGTGAGTCGGCAGGGACAAACACTGAAGCTTTCTTT. This encodes CASSESAGTNTEAFF. The V gene is TRBV10-1, the J gene TRBJ1-1; D is perhaps TRBD1 (6 bases). V lost 0 bases and J lost 2, with 10 bases in between. The germline V gene has CDR1 WNHNN and CDR2 SYGVQD (reference sequence). CDR3 length: 15 residues.

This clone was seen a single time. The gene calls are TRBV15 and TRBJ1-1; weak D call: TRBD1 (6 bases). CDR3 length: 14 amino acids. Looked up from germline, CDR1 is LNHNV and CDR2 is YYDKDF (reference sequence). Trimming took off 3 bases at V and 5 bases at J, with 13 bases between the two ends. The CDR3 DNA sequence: TGTGCCACCAGCAGTACAGGGTGGAAGACTGAAGCTTTCTTT. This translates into CATSSTGWKTEAFF. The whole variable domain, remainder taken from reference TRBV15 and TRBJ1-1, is DAMVIQNPRYQVTQFGKPVTLSCSQTLNHNVMYWYQQKSSQAPKLLFHYYDKDFNNEADTPDNFQSRRPNTSFCFLDIRSPGLGDTAMYLCATSSTGWKTEAFFGQGTRLTVV.

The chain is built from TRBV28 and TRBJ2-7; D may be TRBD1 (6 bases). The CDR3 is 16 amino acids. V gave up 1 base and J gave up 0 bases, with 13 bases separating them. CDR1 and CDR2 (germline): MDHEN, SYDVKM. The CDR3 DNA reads TGTGCCAGCAGTTTATTGGCCGGGACACCCTCCTACGAGCAGTACTTC. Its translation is CASSLLAGTPSYEQYF.

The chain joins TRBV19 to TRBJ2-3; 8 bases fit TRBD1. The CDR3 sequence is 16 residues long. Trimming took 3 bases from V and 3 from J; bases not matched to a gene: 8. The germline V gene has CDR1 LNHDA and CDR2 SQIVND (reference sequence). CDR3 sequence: CASSMRQGAGTDTQYF. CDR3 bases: TGTGCCAGTAGTATGCGGCAGGGGGCAGGGACAGATACGCAGTATTTT. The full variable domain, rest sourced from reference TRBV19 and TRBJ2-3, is DGGITQSPKYLFRKEGQNVTLSCEQNLNHDAMYWYRQDPGQGLRLIYYSQIVNDFQKGDIAEGYSVSREKKESFPLTVTSAQKNPTAFYLCASSMRQGAGTDTQYFGPGTRLTVL.

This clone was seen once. Here the CDR3 DNA reads TGTGCCTGGAAGAAGCGGGAGGTCGGCACCGGGGAGCTGTTTTTT. This translates into CAWKKREVGTGELFF. V is TRBV30 and J is TRBJ2-2; the match to TRBD2 covers 9 bases. CDR3 length: 15 residues. Germline V gene lookup returns CDR1 GTSNPN and CDR2 SVGIG (reference sequence). Unmatched junction bases numbered 7, after V lost 4 bases and J lost 4 bases.

The CDR3 DNA follows: TGCGCCAGCAGCGCGGAGATGACAGATACGCAGTATTTT. Its translation is CASSAEMTDTQYF. The V call is TRBV5-1, the J call TRBJ2-3; no clear D. Germline V gene sequence: CDR1 SGHRS, CDR2 YFSETQ. Trimming cost V 4 bases and J 3 bases, with 9 bases left between them. This CDR3 has 13 amino acids.

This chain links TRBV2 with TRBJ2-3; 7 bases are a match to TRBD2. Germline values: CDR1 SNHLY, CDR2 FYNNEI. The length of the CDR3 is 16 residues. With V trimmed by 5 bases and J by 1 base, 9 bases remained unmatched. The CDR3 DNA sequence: TGTGCCAGCAGTCCCGAGAGCGGGACTGGCACAGATACGCAGTATTTT. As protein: CASSPESGTGTDTQYF. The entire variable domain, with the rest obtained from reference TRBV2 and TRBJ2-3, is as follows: EPEVTQTPSHQVTQMGQEVILRCVPISNHLYFYWYRQILGQKVEFLVSFYNNEISEKSEIFDDQFSVERPDGSNFTLKIRSTKLEDSAMYFCASSPESGTGTDTQYFGPGTRLTVL.